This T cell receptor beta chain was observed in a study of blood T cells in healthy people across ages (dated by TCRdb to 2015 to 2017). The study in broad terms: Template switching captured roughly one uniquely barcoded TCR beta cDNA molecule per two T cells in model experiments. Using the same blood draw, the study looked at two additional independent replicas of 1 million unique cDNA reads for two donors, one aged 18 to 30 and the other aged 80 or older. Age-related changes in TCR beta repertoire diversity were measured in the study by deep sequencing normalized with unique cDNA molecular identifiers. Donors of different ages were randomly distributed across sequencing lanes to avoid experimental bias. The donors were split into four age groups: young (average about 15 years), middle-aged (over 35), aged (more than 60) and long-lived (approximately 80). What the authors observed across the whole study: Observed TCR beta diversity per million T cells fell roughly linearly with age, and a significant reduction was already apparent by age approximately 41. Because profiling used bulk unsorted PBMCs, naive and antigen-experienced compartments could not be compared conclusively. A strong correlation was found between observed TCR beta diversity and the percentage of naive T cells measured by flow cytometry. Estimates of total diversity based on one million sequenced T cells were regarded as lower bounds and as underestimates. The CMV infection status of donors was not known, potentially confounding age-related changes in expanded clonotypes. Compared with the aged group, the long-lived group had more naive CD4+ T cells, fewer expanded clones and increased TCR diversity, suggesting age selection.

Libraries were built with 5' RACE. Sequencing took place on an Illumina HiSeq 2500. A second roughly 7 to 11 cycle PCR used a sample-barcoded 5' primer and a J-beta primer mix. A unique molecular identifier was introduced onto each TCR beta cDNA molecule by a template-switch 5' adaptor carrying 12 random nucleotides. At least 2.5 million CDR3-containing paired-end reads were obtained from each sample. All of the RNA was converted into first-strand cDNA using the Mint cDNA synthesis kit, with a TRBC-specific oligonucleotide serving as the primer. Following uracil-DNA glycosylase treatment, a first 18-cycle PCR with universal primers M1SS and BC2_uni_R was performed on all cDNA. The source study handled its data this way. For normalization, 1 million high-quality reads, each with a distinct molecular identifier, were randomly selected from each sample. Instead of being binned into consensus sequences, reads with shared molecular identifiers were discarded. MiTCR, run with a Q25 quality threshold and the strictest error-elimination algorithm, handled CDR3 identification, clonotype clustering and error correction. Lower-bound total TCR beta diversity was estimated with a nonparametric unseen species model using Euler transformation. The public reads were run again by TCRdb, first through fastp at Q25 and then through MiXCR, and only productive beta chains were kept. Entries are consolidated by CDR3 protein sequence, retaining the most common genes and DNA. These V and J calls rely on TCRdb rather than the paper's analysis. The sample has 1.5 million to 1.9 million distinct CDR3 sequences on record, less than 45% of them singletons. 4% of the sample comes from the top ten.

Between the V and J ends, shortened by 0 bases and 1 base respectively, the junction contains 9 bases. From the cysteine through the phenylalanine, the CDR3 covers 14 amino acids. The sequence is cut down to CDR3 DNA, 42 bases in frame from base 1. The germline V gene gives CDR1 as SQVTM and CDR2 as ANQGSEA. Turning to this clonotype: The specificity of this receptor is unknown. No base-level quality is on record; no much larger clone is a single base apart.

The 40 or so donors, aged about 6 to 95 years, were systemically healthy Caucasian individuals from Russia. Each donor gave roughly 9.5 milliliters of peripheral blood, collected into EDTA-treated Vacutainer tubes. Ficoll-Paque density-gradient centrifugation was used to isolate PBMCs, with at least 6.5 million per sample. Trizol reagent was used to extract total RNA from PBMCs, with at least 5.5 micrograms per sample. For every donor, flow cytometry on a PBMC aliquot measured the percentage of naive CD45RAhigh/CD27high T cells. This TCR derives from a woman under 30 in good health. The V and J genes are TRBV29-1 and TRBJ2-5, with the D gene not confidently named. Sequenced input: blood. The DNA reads TGCAGCGTTGAAGATTGGGCAGTCCAAGAGACCCAGTACTTC. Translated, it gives CSVEDWAVQETQYF.